This is a list of T cell receptor beta chains from one sample in a study of human T cells and chemical hapten exposure. One entry per CDR3 protein results from TCRdb running MiXCR on the RACE reads. This sample has 95,000 or so distinct CDR3 sequences, with over 10% found just once. Sequenced here: whole blood, sampled in connection with sensitization to the hapten diphenylcyclopropenone (DPC). These receptors were collected from a woman in her thirties or forties with alopecia areata. Some clones in this sample may be carry-over from other donors' samples. CDR3s include the opening cysteine and the closing phenylalanine or tryptophan. A D gene is named only where the DNA matches it firmly. Clone size is not always given. Where it is, it says once, few, many or a class for expanded clones.

D,J,size,V,DNA,CDR3
TRBD2,TRBJ2-1,many,TRBV20-1,TGCAGTGCTCCCCCCGCCCCAGCGGGAAACTACAATGAGCAGTTCTTC,CSAPPAPAGNYNEQFF
.,TRBJ1-3,few,TRBV7-2,TGTGCCAGCAGCTGGACGGTTGGAAACACCATATATTTT,CASSWTVGNTIYF
TRBD1,TRBJ2-7,many,TRBV6-2/TRBV6-3,TGTGCCAGCAGTTACGACAGGGTCCTAACCAGGCAGTACTTC,CASSYDRVLTRQYF
.,TRBJ2-2,many,TRBV6-2/TRBV6-3,TGTGCCAGCAGTTACGGCGGAGTGGGCACCGGGGAGCTGTTTTTT,CASSYGGVGTGELFF
TRBD2,TRBJ2-3,few,TRBV20-1,TGCAGTGCTAGAGATTCGGGACTAGCGGGAGGGCCGGGCACAGATACGCAGTATTTT,CSARDSGLAGGPGTDTQYF
TRBD2,TRBJ2-5,many,TRBV2,TGCGCCAGCAGTGGGGGCCTAGCGGGGTCACAAGAGACCCAGTACTTC,CASSGGLAGSQETQYF
.,TRBJ2-5,few,TRBV10-3,TGCCCCACCGGGGCACGCCAAGAGACCCAGTACTTC,CPTGARQETQYF
TRBD2,TRBJ2-7,many,TRBV6-2/TRBV6-3,TGTGCCAGCGTATTAGGGACTAGCGGGTACGAGCAGTACTTC,CASVLGTSGYEQYF
TRBD2,TRBJ2-1,many,TRBV29-1,TGCAGCGTTCTGGAGAGCGGGGTCTACAATGAGCAGTTCTTC,CSVLESGVYNEQFF
.,TRBJ2-3,many,TRBV20-1,TGCAGTGCTAGATACATCAGCGGAGGCACAGATACGCAGTATTTT,CSARYISGGTDTQYF
.,TRBJ1-2,few,TRBV7-2,TGTGCCAGCAGCTTGGGCGGGGCAGGGTCGGGCTATGGCTACACCTTC,CASSLGGAGSGYGYTF
TRBD2,TRBJ2-1,few,TRBV11-2,TGTGCCAGCAGCTTAGGCGCGGGAGGGCCCTACAATGAGCAGTTCTTC,CASSLGAGGPYNEQFF
.,TRBJ2-6,.,TRBV28,TGTGCCAGCAGGCCCCCAGCCCCCCACTCTGGGGCCAACGTCCTGACTTTC,CASRPPAPHSGANVLTF
.,TRBJ1-6,.,TRBV10-2,TGCGCCAGCAGTGAGTCTGTGAATTCACCCCTCCACTTT,CASSESVNSPLHF
.,TRBJ2-1,.,TRBV6-2/TRBV6-3,TGTGCCAGCAGTTACATAGTAGGACCACCCGGTGATGAGCAGTTCTTC,CASSYIVGPPGDEQFF
.,TRBJ2-7,many,TRBV27,TGTGCCAGCAGTTATAAACAGGGTTCCTACGAGCAGTACTTC,CASSYKQGSYEQYF
TRBD1,TRBJ1-2,few,TRBV6-6,TGTGCCAGCACCATGGACAGGGGGGATGGCTACACCTTC,CASTMDRGDGYTF
.,TRBJ2-7,.,TRBV28,TGTGCCAGCAGTTCCTACGGACTGTCCTACGAGCAGTACTTC,CASSSYGLSYEQYF
TRBD1,TRBJ2-5,.,TRBV7-2,TGTGCCAGCAGGACAGCCCGGGACAGCGGCACCCGGTACTTC,CASRTARDSGTRYF
.,TRBJ2-7,.,TRBV4-3,TGCGCCAGCAGCCCCGCCGCAACCATCTCCTACGAGCAGTACTTC,CASSPAATISYEQYF
TRBD1,TRBJ2-7,many,TRBV6-1,TGTGCCAGCAGTGACAGAGAACAGGGGGCGCCTAAGTCGGAGCAGTACTTC,CASSDREQGAPKSEQYF
.,TRBJ2-7,many,TRBV11-2,TGTGCCAGCAGCTTAGAAGGAGGAACCTCCTACGAGCAGTACTTC,CASSLEGGTSYEQYF
.,TRBJ2-7,.,TRBV28,TGTGCCAGCAGTTTAAACACCCCCTACGAGCAGTACTTC,CASSLNTPYEQYF
.,TRBJ2-2,.,TRBV3-1,TGTGCCAGCAGCCAAGTAGGCAGGACCACGAACACCGGGGAGCTGTTTTTT,CASSQVGRTTNTGELFF
.,TRBJ1-2,.,TRBV6-2/TRBV6-3,TGTGCCAGCAGTTACCTGACAGAGGACTATGGCTACACCTTC,CASSYLTEDYGYTF
.,TRBJ2-5,few,TRBV7-8,TGTGCCAGCAGCTTTAGGAGAGCCCAAGAGACCCAGTACTTC,CASSFRRAQETQYF
.,TRBJ2-1,few,TRBV29-1,TGCAGCGTTGAAGGGGGGTATGAGGGACCAGGGGTCAATGAGCAGTTCTTC,CSVEGGYEGPGVNEQFF
.,TRBJ2-2,many,TRBV13,TGTGCCAGCAGCGGCCCCGGGGACGGGGAGCTGTTTTTT,CASSGPGDGELFF
.,TRBJ2-5,many,TRBV18,TGTGCCAGCTGCATACAGCAGGGTCAAGAGACCCAGTACTTC,CASCIQQGQETQYF
.,TRBJ1-1,many,TRBV3-1,TGTGCCAGCAGCCAAGTTCCCGGCGGAATGAACACTGAAGCTTTCTTT,CASSQVPGGMNTEAFF
.,TRBJ2-7,many,TRBV18,TGTGCCAGCTCACCCCTCCTGGGGGAGCAGTACTTC,CASSPLLGEQYF
TRBD1,TRBJ1-6,few,TRBV27,TGTGCCAGCAGTACCTCCGGGACAGGGACCGGGCGGAATAAGGATTCACCCCTCCACTTT,CASSTSGTGTGRNKDSPLHF
TRBD1,TRBJ2-2,.,TRBV9,TGTGCCAGCAGCGTGACAGGGACGAGCGGGGAGCTGTTTTTT,CASSVTGTSGELFF
.,TRBJ2-2,few,TRBV11-3,TGTGCCAGCAGCCCCCGCGGCCAAGCAGCCGGGGAGCTGTTTTTT,CASSPRGQAAGELFF
.,TRBJ1-3,few,TRBV30,TGTGCCTGGAGCTCAAAGACAGGAGACGGGAACACCATATATTTT,CAWSSKTGDGNTIYF
.,TRBJ2-3,.,TRBV7-2,TGTGCCAGCAGCGAGACAGGTGTTACGCAGTATTTT,CASSETGVTQYF
.,TRBJ2-7,many,TRBV7-2,TGTGCCAGCAGCTGGGGGCAGGAACGCGAGCAGTACTTC,CASSWGQEREQYF
TRBD1,TRBJ2-2,.,TRBV27,TGTGCCAGCACCCGACAGGGGTTTGGCGGGGAGCTGTTTTTT,CASTRQGFGGELFF
TRBD1,TRBJ2-5,many,TRBV2,TGTGCCAGCAGGGGCTACGGGACAGCTCTTTCCGCCCAAGAGACCCAGTACTTC,CASRGYGTALSAQETQYF